This TCR beta chain comes out of a study of cytomegalovirus exposure and HLA in healthy donors. Worth noting for this clone: Its antigen is undetermined.

Researchers ran the PCR with 60 Vbeta and 13 Jbeta primers. Data came from immunoSEQ multiplex PCR; TCRdb stores just in-frame clones and leaves some out. The data hold approximately 190,000 clones, with approximately 82% observed a single time. Study-level findings and limits: It emerged from a later analysis that several of the most significant clusters appeared to be linked to common viral pathogens. Later analysis demonstrated an association between a missense DCLRE1C variant and TCR beta V- and J-gene trimming.

Germline CDR1 reads MNHEY; CDR2 reads SMNVEV (reference sequence). This CDR3 has 15 amino acids. V gave up 5 bases and J gave up 1 base, with 14 bases separating them. The sample comprised PBMCs. The source of this sequence is a man aged 35-49 years in good health and CMV-seropositive. This chain joins TRBV27 and TRBJ2-5; D is unclear. CDR3 residues: CASSQLSRLQETQYF. The DNA of the CDR3 is TGTGCCAGCAGTCAGCTGTCCAGACTCCAAGAGACCCAGTACTTC.